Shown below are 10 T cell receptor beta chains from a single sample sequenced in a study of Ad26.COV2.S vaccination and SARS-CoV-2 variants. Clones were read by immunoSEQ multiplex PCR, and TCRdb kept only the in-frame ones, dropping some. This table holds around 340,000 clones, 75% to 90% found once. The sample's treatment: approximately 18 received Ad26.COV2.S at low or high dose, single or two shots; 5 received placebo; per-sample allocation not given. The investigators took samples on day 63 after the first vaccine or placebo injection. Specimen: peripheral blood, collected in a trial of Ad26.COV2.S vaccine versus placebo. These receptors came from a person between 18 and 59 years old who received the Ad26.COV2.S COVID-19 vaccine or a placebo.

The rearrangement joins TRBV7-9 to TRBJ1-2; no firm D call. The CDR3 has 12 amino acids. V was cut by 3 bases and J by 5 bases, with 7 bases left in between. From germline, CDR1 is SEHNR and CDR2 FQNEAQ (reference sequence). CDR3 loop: CASSLSLYGYTF. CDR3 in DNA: TGTGCCAGCAGCTTGAGCCTGTATGGCTACACCTTC.

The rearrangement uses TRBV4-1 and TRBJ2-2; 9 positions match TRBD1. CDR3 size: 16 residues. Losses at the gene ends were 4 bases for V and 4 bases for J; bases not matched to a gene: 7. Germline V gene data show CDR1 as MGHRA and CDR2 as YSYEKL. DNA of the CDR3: TGCGCCAGCAGCCTGGGACAGGGTTACGCCACCGGGGAGCTGTTTTTT. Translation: CASSLGQGYATGELFF.

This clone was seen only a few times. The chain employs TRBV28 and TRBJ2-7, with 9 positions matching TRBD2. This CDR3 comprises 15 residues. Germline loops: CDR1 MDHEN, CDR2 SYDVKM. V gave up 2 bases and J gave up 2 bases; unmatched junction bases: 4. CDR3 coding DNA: TGTGCCAGCAGTTTAGTAGCGGGAGCGCCCTACGAGCAGTACTTC. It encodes CASSLVAGAPYEQYF. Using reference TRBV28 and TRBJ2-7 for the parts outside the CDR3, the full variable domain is DVKVTQSSRYLVKRTGEKVFLECVQDMDHENMFWYRQDPGLGLRLIYFSYDVKMKEKGDIPEGYSVSREKKERFSLILESASTNQTSMYLCASSLVAGAPYEQYFGPGTRLTVT.

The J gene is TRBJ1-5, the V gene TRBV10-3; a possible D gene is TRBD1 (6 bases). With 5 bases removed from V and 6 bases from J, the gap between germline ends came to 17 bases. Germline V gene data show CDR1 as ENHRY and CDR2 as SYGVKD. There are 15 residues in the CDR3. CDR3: CAISTERGASQPQHF. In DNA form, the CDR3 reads TGTGCCATCAGTACCGAACGGGGGGCCAGTCAGCCCCAGCATTTT.

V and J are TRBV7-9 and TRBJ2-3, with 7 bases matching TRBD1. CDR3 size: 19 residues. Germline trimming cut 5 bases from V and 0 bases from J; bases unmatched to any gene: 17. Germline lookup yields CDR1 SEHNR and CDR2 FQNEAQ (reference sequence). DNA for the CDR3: TGTGCCAGCAGCATCGGGACAGTTTGGGGTCGGAGAAGCACAGATACGCAGTATTTT. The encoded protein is CASSIGTVWGRRSTDTQYF.

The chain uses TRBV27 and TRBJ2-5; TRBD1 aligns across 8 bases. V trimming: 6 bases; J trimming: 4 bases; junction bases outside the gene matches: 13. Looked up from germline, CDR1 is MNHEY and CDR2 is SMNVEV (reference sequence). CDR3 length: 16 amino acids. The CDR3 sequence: CASSSRTQGAVETQYF. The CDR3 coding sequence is TGTGCCAGCAGCTCCCGAACTCAGGGGGCCGTAGAGACCCAGTACTTC.

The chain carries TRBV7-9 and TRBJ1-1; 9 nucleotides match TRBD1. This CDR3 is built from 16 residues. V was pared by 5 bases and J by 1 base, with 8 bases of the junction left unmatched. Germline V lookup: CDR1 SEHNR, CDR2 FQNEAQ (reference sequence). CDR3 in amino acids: CASSPTQTGGNTEAFF. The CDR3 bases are TGTGCCAGCAGCCCCACCCAGACAGGGGGGAACACTGAAGCTTTCTTT. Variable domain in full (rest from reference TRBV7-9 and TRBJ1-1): DTGVSQNPRHKITKRGQNVTFRCDPISEHNRLYWYRQTLGQGPEFLTYFQNEAQLEKSRLLSDRFSAERPKGSFSTLEIQRTEQGDSAMYLCASSPTQTGGNTEAFFGQGTRLTVV.

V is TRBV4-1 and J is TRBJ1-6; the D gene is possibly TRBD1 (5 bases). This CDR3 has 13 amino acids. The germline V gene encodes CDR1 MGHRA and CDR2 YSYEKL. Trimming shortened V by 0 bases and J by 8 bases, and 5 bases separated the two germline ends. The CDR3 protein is CASSQDRDSPLHF. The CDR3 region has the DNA TGCGCCAGCAGCCAAGACAGGGATTCACCCCTCCACTTT.

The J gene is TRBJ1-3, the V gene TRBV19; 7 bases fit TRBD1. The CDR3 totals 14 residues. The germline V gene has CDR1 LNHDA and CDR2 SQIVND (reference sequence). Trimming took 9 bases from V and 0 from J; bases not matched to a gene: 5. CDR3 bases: TGTGCCAGCACGGGACAGTACTCTGGAAACACCATATATTTT. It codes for CASTGQYSGNTIYF.

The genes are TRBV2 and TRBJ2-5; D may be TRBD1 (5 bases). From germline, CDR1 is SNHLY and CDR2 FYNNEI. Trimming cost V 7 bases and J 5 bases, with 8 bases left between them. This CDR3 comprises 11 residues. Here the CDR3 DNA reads TGTGCCAGCACAGGGTGGGAGACCCAGTACTTC. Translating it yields CASTGWETQYF.